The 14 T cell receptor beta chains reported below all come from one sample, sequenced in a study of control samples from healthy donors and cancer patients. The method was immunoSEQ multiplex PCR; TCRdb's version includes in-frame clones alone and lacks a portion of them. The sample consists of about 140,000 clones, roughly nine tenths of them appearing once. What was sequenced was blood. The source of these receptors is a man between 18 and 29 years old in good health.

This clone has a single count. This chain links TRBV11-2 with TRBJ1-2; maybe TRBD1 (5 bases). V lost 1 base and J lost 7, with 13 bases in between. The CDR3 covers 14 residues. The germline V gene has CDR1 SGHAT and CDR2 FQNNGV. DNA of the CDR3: TGTGCCAGCAGCTTAGGGCATGGGGGTAGTGGCTACACCTTC. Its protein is CASSLGHGGSGYTF.

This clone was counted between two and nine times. For the CDR3, the DNA is TGTGCCAGCAGCTTGGCCTCAGAGTCTCGATTTTCACCCCTCCACTTT. This gives the protein CASSLASESRFSPLHF. The chain recombines TRBV5-6 with TRBJ1-6; D is ambiguous. The CDR3 consists of 16 residues. Germline V gene lookup returns CDR1 SGHDT and CDR2 YYEEEE. V lost 0 bases to trimming and J lost 9 bases, with 16 bases between them.

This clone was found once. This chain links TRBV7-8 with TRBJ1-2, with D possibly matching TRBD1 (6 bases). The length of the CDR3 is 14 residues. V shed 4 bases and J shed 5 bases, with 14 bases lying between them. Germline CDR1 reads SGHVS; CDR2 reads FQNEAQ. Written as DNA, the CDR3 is TGTGCCAGCAGCTCAAGGGACACGTATTATGGCTACACCTTC. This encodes CASSSRDTYYGYTF.

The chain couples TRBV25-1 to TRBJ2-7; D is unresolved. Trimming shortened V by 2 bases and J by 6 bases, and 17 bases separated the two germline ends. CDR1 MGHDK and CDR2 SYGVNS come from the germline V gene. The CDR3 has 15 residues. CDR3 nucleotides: TGTGCCAGCAGTGAAGTCGACGGGCCTCCGGGCGAGCAGTACTTC. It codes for CASSEVDGPPGEQYF.

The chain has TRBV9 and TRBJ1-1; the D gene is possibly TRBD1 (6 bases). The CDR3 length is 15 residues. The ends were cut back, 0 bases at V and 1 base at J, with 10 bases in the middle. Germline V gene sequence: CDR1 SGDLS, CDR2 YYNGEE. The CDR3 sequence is CASSVGPGQNTEAFF. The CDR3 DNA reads TGTGCCAGCAGCGTAGGTCCGGGACAGAACACTGAAGCTTTCTTT.

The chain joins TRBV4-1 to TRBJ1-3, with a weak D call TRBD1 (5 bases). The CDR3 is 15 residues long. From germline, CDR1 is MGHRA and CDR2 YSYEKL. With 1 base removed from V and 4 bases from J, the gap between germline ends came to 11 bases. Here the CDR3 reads CASSQGLGRGNTIYF. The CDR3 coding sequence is TGCGCCAGCAGCCAAGGTCTGGGGCGGGGAAACACCATATATTTT.

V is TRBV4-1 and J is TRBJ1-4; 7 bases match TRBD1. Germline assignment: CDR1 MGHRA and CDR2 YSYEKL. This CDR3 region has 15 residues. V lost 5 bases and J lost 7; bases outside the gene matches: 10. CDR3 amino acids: CASSAQTGFLEKLFF. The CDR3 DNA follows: TGCGCCAGCAGCGCCCAGACAGGGTTTCTTGAAAAACTGTTTTTT.

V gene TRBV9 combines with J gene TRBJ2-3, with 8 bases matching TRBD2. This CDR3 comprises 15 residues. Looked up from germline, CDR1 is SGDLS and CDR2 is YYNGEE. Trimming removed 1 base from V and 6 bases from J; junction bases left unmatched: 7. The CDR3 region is CASSVLGGGSDTQYF. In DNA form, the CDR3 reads TGTGCCAGCAGCGTATTAGGCGGGGGGAGTGATACGCAGTATTTT.

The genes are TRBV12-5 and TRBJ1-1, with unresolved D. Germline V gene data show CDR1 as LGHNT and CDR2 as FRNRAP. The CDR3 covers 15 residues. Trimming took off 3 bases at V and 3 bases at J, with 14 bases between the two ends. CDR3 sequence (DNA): TGTGCTAGTGGTTTTTCGTACGAGGCGTACACTGAAGCTTTCTTT. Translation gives CASGFSYEAYTEAFF.

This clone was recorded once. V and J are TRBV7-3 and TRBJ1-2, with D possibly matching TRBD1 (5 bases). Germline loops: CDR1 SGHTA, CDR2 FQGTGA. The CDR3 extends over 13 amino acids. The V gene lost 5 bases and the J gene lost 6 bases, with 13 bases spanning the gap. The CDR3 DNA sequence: TGTGCCAGCAGCCCCGGCCAGGGTGATGGCTACACCTTC. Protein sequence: CASSPGQGDGYTF.

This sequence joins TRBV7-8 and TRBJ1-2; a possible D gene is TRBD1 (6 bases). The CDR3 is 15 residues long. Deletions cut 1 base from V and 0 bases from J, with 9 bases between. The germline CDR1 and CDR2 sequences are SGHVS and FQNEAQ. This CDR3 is CASSLDRATNYGYTF. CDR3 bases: TGTGCCAGCAGCTTAGACAGGGCCACTAACTATGGCTACACCTTC.

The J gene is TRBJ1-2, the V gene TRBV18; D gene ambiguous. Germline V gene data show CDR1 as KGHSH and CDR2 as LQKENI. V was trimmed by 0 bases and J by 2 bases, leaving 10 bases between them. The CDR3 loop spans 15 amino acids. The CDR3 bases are TGTGCCAGCTCACCACCTCTTGCAGAGAACTATGGCTACACCTTC. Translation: CASSPPLAENYGYTF.

The CDR3 loop is CASSLEGISTGELFF. CDR3 nucleotides: TGTGCCAGCAGCTTGGAAGGGATCAGCACCGGGGAGCTGTTTTTT. This sequence joins TRBV5-4 and TRBJ2-2; D unresolved. The CDR3 runs 15 residues. CDR1 and CDR2 (germline): SGHNT, YYREEE (reference sequence). Deletions cut 0 bases from V and 4 bases from J, with 10 bases between.

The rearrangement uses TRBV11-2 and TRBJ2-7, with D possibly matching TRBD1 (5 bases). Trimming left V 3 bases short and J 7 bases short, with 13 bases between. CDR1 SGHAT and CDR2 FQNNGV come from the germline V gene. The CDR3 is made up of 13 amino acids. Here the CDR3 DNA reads TGTGCCAGCAGCTTGGGCAGGCAGGGAGAGCAGTACTTC. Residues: CASSLGRQGEQYF.